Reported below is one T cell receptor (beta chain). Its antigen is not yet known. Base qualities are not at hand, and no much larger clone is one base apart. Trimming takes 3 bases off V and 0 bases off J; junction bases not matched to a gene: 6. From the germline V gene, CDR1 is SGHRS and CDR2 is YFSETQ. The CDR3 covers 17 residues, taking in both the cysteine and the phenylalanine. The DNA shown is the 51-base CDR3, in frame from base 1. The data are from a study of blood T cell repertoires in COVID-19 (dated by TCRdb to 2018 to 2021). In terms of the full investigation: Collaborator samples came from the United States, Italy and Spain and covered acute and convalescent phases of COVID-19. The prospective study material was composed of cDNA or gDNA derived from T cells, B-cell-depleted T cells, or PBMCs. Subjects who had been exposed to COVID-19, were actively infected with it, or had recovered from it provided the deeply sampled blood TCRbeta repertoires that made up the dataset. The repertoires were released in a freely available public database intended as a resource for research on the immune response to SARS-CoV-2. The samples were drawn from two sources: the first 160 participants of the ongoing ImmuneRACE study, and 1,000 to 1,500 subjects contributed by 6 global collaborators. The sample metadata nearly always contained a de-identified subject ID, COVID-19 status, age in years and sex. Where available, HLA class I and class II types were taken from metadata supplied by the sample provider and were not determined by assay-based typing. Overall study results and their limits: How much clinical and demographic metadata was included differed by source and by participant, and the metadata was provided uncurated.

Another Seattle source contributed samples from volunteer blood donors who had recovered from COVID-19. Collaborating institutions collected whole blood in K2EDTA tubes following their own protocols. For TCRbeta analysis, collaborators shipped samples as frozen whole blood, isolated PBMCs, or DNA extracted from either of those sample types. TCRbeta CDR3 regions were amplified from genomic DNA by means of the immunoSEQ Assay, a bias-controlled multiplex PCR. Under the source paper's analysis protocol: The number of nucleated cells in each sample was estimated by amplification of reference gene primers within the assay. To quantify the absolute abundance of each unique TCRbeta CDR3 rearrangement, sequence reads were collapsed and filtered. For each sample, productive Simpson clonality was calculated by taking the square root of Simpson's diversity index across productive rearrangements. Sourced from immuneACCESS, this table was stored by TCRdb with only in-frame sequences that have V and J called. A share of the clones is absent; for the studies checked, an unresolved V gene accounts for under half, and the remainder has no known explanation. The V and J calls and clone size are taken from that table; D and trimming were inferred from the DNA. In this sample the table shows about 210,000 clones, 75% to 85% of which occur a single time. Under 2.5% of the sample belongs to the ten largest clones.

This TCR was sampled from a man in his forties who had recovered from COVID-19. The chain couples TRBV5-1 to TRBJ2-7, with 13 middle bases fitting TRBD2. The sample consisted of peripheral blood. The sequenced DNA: TGCGCCAGCAGCTCGGGACTAGCGGGGCTGAGCTCCTACGAGCAGTACTTC. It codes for CASSSGLAGLSSYEQYF.